The 11 T cell receptor beta chains in this list originate from one sample, sequenced in a study of shared clonotypes between healthy human individuals. Some clones are missing from TCRdb's copy, which holds only in-frame ones; the method was immunoSEQ multiplex PCR. Of approximately 840,000 clones in the sample, 90% to 98% are singletons; the top ten hold less than 0.25%. Naive CD8 cells lacked CD45RO, underwent positive selection for CCR7 and left out terminally differentiated effector memory CD45RA+ cells. Sequenced sample: naive CD8+ T cells sorted from blood. The receptors shown here come from a young man in good health.

This sequence joins TRBV9 and TRBJ1-5; 7 nucleotides match TRBD1. The CDR3 loop spans 14 amino acids. The germline V gene has CDR1 SGDLS and CDR2 YYNGEE. The J segment lost 3 bases and the V segment lost 3 bases, leaving 3 bases of the junction unmatched. The CDR3 DNA follows: TGTGCCAGCAGCGCGACAGGGACCAATCAGCCCCAGCATTTT. It is translated as CASSATGTNQPQHF.

This chain links TRBV7-6 with TRBJ1-1; TRBD1 might be the D (5 bases). V lost 2 bases to trimming and J lost 7 bases, with 11 bases between them. Germline loops: CDR1 SGHVS, CDR2 FNYEAQ. The CDR3 extends over 13 amino acids. The CDR3 nucleotides read TGTGCCAGCAGCTTATGGCAGGGCAATGAAGCTTTCTTT. Protein sequence: CASSLWQGNEAFF.

This chain links TRBV11-2 with TRBJ1-1; 10 positions agree with TRBD1. The CDR3 totals 17 residues. J was trimmed by 5 bases and V by 5 bases; bases with no gene match: 14. In germline, CDR1 is SGHAT, CDR2 FQNNGV. The DNA of the CDR3 is TGTGCCAGCAGCAGACCGTATCCCGGGACAGGGGCGACTGAAGCTTTCTTT. Its translation: CASSRPYPGTGATEAFF.

V and J are TRBV5-5 and TRBJ2-7; D not certain. V was shortened by 3 bases and J by 2 bases, with 12 bases between the two germline ends. CDR3 size: 14 residues. Germline V gives CDR1 SGHKS, CDR2 YYEKEE (reference sequence). CDR3 sequence reads: CASSSWTNPYEQYF. DNA for the CDR3: TGTGCCAGCAGCTCCTGGACCAACCCCTACGAGCAGTACTTC.

This rearrangement joins TRBV30 to TRBJ2-3, with D uncertain. The CDR3 sequence is 14 residues long. Germline V gene lookup returns CDR1 GTSNPN and CDR2 SVGIG (reference sequence). The V end was cut by 0 bases, the J end by 4 bases, with 11 bases between. The CDR3 region has the DNA TGTGCCTGGAGTGTAGCCAGCGAGGCAGATACGCAGTATTTT. It translates to CAWSVASEADTQYF.

The chain carries TRBV27 and TRBJ2-1; TRBD2 matches 9 bases. The germline V gene has CDR1 MNHEY and CDR2 SMNVEV (reference sequence). The CDR3 runs 18 residues. V lost 2 bases, J lost 6 bases, and 14 bases stayed unmatched. For the CDR3, the DNA is TGTGCCAGCAGTTTACATCCCCTAGCGGGACTCACAATCAATGAGCAGTTCTTC. It translates to CASSLHPLAGLTINEQFF.

The chain carries TRBV7-9 and TRBJ2-7, with D possibly TRBD2 on 5 matching bases. Germline V gives CDR1 SEHNR, CDR2 FQNEAQ (reference sequence). V was trimmed by 7 bases and J by 5 bases, leaving 12 bases between them. The CDR3 has 12 amino acids. Here the CDR3 DNA reads TGTGCCAGCACACTTTACGGGGACGAGCAGTACTTC. Residues: CASTLYGDEQYF.

The chain links TRBV7-8 to TRBJ2-2; the D call may be TRBD1 or TRBD2 (5 bases each). The CDR3 loop spans 17 amino acids. The V end was cut by 2 bases, the J end by 4 bases, with 17 bases between. CDR1 and CDR2 from the germline V gene are SGHVS and FQNEAQ. The CDR3 spells CASSLKPSPRGTGELFF. The CDR3 bases are TGTGCCAGCAGCTTAAAGCCTAGCCCAAGGGGCACCGGGGAGCTGTTTTTT.

This rearrangement joins TRBV19 to TRBJ2-1; 7 bases are shared with TRBD1. The CDR3 sequence is 15 residues long. The germline V gene encodes CDR1 LNHDA and CDR2 SQIVND (reference sequence). The ends lost 3 bases at V and 4 bases at J; junction bases unmatched: 6. The CDR3 here is CASSMAGGFYNEQFF. The CDR3 DNA reads as TGTGCCAGTAGTATGGCAGGGGGTTTTTACAATGAGCAGTTCTTC. Full variable domain (outside the CDR3, taken from reference TRBV19 and TRBJ2-1): DGGITQSPKYLFRKEGQNVTLSCEQNLNHDAMYWYRQDPGQGLRLIYYSQIVNDFQKGDIAEGYSVSREKKESFPLTVTSAQKNPTAFYLCASSMAGGFYNEQFFGPGTRLTVL.

Only one count was recorded for this clone. The chain is built from TRBV19 and TRBJ2-7, with D perhaps TRBD1 (5 bases). Trimming took off 5 bases at V and 2 bases at J, with 10 bases between the two ends. CDR3 length equals 13 residues. Germline CDR1 reads LNHDA; CDR2 reads SQIVND (reference sequence). CDR3 nucleotides: TGTGCCAGTAGTTACAGGTTTCCCTACGAGCAGTACTTC. It specifies CASSYRFPYEQYF.

This chain links TRBV29-1 with TRBJ2-1, with 13 nucleotides matching TRBD2. The germline V gene encodes CDR1 SQVTM and CDR2 ANQGSEA. V was pared by 6 bases and J by 1 base, with 9 bases of the junction left unmatched. The CDR3 spans 17 residues. The DNA of the CDR3 is TGCAGCGTGGCAGGACTAGCGGGAGTCTGGTCCTACAATGAGCAGTTCTTC. Amino acid sequence: CSVAGLAGVWSYNEQFF.